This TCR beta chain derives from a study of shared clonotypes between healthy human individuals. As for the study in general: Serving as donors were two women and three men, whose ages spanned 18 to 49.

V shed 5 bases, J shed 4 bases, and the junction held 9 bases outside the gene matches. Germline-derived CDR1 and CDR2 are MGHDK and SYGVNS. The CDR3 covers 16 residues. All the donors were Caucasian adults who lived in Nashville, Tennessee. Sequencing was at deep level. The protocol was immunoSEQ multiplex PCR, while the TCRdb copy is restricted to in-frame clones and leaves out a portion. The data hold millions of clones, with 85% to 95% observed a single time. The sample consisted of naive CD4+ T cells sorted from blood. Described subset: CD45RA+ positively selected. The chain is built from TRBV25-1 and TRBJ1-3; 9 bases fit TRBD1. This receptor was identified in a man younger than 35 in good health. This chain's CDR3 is CASSTERGTGGNTIYF. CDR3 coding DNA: TGTGCCAGCAGTACTGAAAGGGGGACAGGGGGAAACACCATATATTTT.